This TCR beta chain derives from a study of graft-versus-host responses after intestinal transplantation. Only in-frame clones appear in the TCRdb table, and some are missing; sequencing was by immunoSEQ multiplex PCR. Of about 120,000 clones in the sample, approximately 96% were seen once. This clone was seen only a few times. The antigen is not known. The origin of this receptor is a human donor who received an intestinal transplant. This sample comprised unstimulated CD8+ T cells sorted from spleen or lymph node cells, obtained before intestinal transplant.

CDR3 sequence: CASSHPVKGQVRNTIYF. CDR3 nucleotide sequence: TGTGCCAGCAGCCACCCAGTAAAGGGACAGGTGCGAAACACCATATATTTT. This chain links TRBV7-9 with TRBJ1-3; 8 nucleotides line up with TRBD1. The CDR3 covers 17 residues. The germline gives CDR1 SEHNR, CDR2 FQNEAQ (reference sequence). Unmatched junction bases numbered 14, after V lost 5 bases and J lost 5 bases.